The following is a T cell receptor (beta chain) sequence with its context. Its antigen remains unknown. Trimming took 6 bases from V and 1 from J, leaving 9 bases between them. Germline V lookup: CDR1 GTSNPN, CDR2 SVGIG (reference sequence). The CDR3 totals 12 residues. This record belongs to a study of OX40 agonist ivuxolimab in advanced cancers. Study-wide context: Ivuxolimab is an agonistic anti-OX40 (CD134) antibody, and patients were treated with it. Participants, 80% to 90% male, averaged about 59 years of age, ranging from about 23 to 79.

Points from the study as a whole: Averaged across samples, CD8+ T cells carried more expanded clones than CD4+ did. It was not determined which antigens were specifically recognized by the peripheral T cells that had undergone clonal expansion.

The protocol was immunoSEQ multiplex PCR, while the TCRdb copy is restricted to in-frame clones and leaves out a portion. Among about 83,000 clones listed, roughly four fifths were seen once. The chain combines TRBV30 with TRBJ1-1; D gene uncertain. The sample consisted of CD4+ or CD8+ T cells sorted from blood, taken in a trial of the OX40 agonist ivuxolimab. The TCR comes from an adult with an advanced solid tumor such as melanoma, head and neck, liver or kidney cancer. CDR3 amino acids: CACYESNTEAFF. Here the CDR3 DNA reads TGTGCCTGCTACGAGTCGAACACTGAAGCTTTCTTT.